These 22 T cell receptor beta chains came from one sample sequenced in a study of tumor-infiltrating lymphocytes in oesophageal squamous cell carcinoma. TCRdb ran MiXCR on the PCR reads and lists one entry per CDR3 protein. The table lists over 14,000 distinct CDR3 sequences, approximately 56% of them singletons. The sequenced material came from esophageal tumor tissue. These receptors originate from a male donor with esophageal squamous cell carcinoma.

The sample holds a few counts of this clonotype. The rearrangement joins TRBV5-1 to TRBJ2-7; D is ambiguous. CDR3 length: 15 residues. V dropped 0 bases and J dropped 0 bases, with 10 bases sitting between them. Germline V gene lookup returns CDR1 SGHRS and CDR2 YFSETQ. The CDR3 DNA is TGCGCCAGCAGCTTGGACACGGAGAGCTCCTACGAGCAGTACTTC. It yields the protein CASSLDTESSYEQYF. Full variable domain (remainder filled in from reference TRBV5-1 and TRBJ2-7): KAGVTQTPRYLIKTRGQQVTLSCSPISGHRSVSWYQQTPGQGLQFLFEYFSETQRNKGNFPGRFSGRQFSNSRSEMNVSTLELGDSALYLCASSLDTESSYEQYFGPGTRLTVT.

This clonotype was detected a few times. The V gene is TRBV7-2, the J gene TRBJ2-5; D possibly corresponds to TRBD1 (5 bases). The V end was cut by 1 base, the J end by 2 bases, with 8 bases between. CDR1 is SGHTA, CDR2 FQGNSA, per germline. The CDR3 sequence is 14 residues long. CDR3 amino acids: CASSLGQRQETQYF. CDR3 DNA sequence: TGTGCCAGCAGCTTAGGACAGAGACAAGAGACCCAGTACTTC.

In this sample, this clonotype is medium-sized. The gene calls are TRBV4-3 and TRBJ1-2; a possible D gene is TRBD1 (5 bases). The CDR3 runs 16 residues. The germline V gene encodes CDR1 LGHNA and CDR2 YSLEER. With 0 bases removed from V and 4 bases from J, the gap between germline ends came to 15 bases. The chain's CDR3 is CASSQDRTGRPYGYTF. The CDR3 DNA sequence: TGCGCCAGCAGCCAAGATCGAACAGGTCGGCCCTATGGCTACACCTTC.

This clonotype is medium-sized by share. The chain recombines TRBV12-3 or TRBV12-4 with TRBJ2-7; TRBD1 matches at 9 bases. V trimming: 3 bases; J trimming: 3 bases; junction bases outside the gene matches: 3. The CDR3 is 14 residues long. The CDR3 spells CASSFGTGNYEQYF. The CDR3 coding sequence is TGTGCCAGCAGTTTCGGGACAGGGAACTACGAGCAGTACTTC.

This clonotype has just one count. The chain employs TRBV12-3 or TRBV12-4 and TRBJ2-7; D may be TRBD1 (6 bases). The DNA end is a closer match to TRBJ1-2, so the J assignment may be wrong. The CDR3 spans 13 residues. DNA of the CDR3: TGTGCCAGCAGTTTAGGGGACACCGTGGGCTACACCTTC. As protein: CASSLGDTVGYTF.

This clonotype was recorded at least ten times. The chain recombines TRBV5-4 with TRBJ1-2; 8 nucleotides align to TRBD1. Germline CDR1 SGHNT, CDR2 YYREEE (reference sequence). The CDR3 has 15 amino acids. The V gene end was trimmed by 3 bases and the J gene end by 4 bases; junction bases not matched to a gene: 8. CDR3 DNA: TGTGCCAGCAGCTCCAGACAGGGGTTCGGCTATGGCTACACCTTC. It is translated as CASSSRQGFGYGYTF.

CDR3 amino acids: CASSLTISLPGVIQYF. The CDR3 bases are TGTGCCAGCAGCTTAACTATCTCCCTACCGGGGGTCATTCAGTACTTC. V and J are TRBV7-2 and TRBJ2-3; maybe TRBD2 (6 bases). The J call may be faulty, since TRBJ2-4 better matches the DNA end. Germline-derived CDR1 and CDR2 are SGHTA and FQGNSA. This CDR3 is built from 16 residues.

The table lists this clonotype with many counts. The chain couples TRBV6-1 to TRBJ1-1, with D hard to call. V shed 5 bases and J shed 5 bases, with 15 bases lying between them. Germline V gives CDR1 MNHNS, CDR2 SASEGT. The CDR3 extends over 14 amino acids. Here the CDR3 DNA reads TGTGCCAGCAGTTTGGAGGACGGGTGGACTGAAGCTTTCTTT. Translated: CASSLEDGWTEAFF.

The V gene is TRBV12-3 or TRBV12-4, the J gene TRBJ2-5; possibly TRBD1 or TRBD2 for D (6 bases each). The end of the DNA aligns better with TRBJ2-7, so the J call may be wrong. This CDR3 is 14 amino acids long. This CDR3 is CASSRGPGTYEQYF. The CDR3 nucleotides read TGTGCCAGCAGCCGGGGGCCCGGTACCTACGAGCAGTACTTC.

The chain carries TRBV7-9 and TRBJ2-5; tentative D call: TRBD2 (6 bases). The J call may be wrong; the DNA end is better matched by TRBJ2-7. CDR1 is SEHNR, CDR2 FQNEAQ, per germline (reference sequence). The CDR3 runs 13 residues. The CDR3 loop reads CASSSTEGYEQYF. CDR3 DNA sequence: TGTGCCAGCAGCTCAACGGAGGGCTACGAGCAGTACTTC.

CDR3 amino acids: CASSLEESPVRKTQYF. In DNA, the CDR3 is TGTGCCAGCAGCTTAGAGGAGAGCCCGGTGAGGAAGACCCAGTACTTC. The V and J genes are TRBV7-9 and TRBJ2-1; no clear D gene. The DNA end is more similar to TRBJ2-5, so the J call may be wrong. The CDR3 covers 16 residues. Germline lookup yields CDR1 SEHNR and CDR2 FQNEAQ (reference sequence).

The rearrangement links TRBV7-2 to TRBJ2-3; 7 nucleotides align to TRBD2. V shed 0 bases and J 3 bases; nucleotides not matched to a gene: 6. Per the germline V gene, CDR1 is SGHTA and CDR2 is FQGNSA. This CDR3 contains 16 residues. The CDR3 bases are TGTGCCAGCAGCTTAGCGCGGGGGTGGATGACAGATACGCAGTATTTT. Protein: CASSLARGWMTDTQYF.

The CDR3: CASSSSGQLSGNTIYF. CDR3 DNA: TGTGCCAGCAGCTCCTCGGGACAGCTCTCTGGAAACACCATATATTTT. J is TRBJ1-3 and V is TRBV9, with 7 nucleotides matching TRBD1. The CDR3 sequence is 16 residues long. J gave up 0 bases and V 4 bases, and 7 bases lay outside the gene matches. In germline, CDR1 is SGDLS, CDR2 YYNGEE.

The chain combines TRBV29-1 with TRBJ1-2; D not certain. The CDR3 sequence is 10 residues long. Trimming removed 0 bases from V and 8 bases from J, with 4 bases in between. Germline V gene lookup returns CDR1 SQVTM and CDR2 ANQGSEA. CDR3 nucleotides: TGCAGCGTTGAAGAAGTAGGCTACACCTTC. Protein sequence: CSVEEVGYTF.

This chain links TRBV28 with TRBJ2-1; TRBD2 matches 12 bases. There are 14 residues in the CDR3. Germline-derived CDR1 and CDR2 are MDHEN and SYDVKM. Unmatched junction bases numbered 3, after V lost 6 bases and J lost 6 bases. CDR3 nucleotides: TGTGCCAGCAGGACTAGCGGGAGCCTCAATGAGCAGTTCTTC. Translating it yields CASRTSGSLNEQFF.

V is TRBV12-3 or TRBV12-4 and J is TRBJ2-1; TRBD1 matches at 8 bases. Matching the DNA end better, TRBJ2-5 makes the J call doubtful. This CDR3 spans 14 amino acids. Here the CDR3 DNA reads TGTGCCAGCAGACGACAGGGGTCGTCAGAGACCCAGTACTTC. This codes for CASRRQGSSETQYF.

This clonotype turned up a few times. The chain is built from TRBV7-2 and TRBJ2-5; 7 nucleotides agree with TRBD1. The CDR3 totals 15 residues. Germline assignment: CDR1 SGHTA and CDR2 FQGNSA. V shed 2 bases and J 11 bases; nucleotides not matched to a gene: 14. CDR3 residues: CASSLRTGRNDEQYF. As DNA, the CDR3 is TGTGCCAGCAGCTTAAGGACAGGCCGTAACGATGAGCAGTACTTC.

Comments on this clonotype: Possible read error: a much larger clone is one base away. V and J are TRBV6-2 or TRBV6-3 and TRBJ2-3; 7 nucleotides line up with TRBD1. Trimming removed 6 bases from V and 14 bases from J; junction bases left unmatched: 20. The CDR3 is 15 residues long. Germline V gene data show CDR1 as MNHEY and CDR2 as SVGEGT. As DNA, the CDR3 is TGTGCCAGCAGGGGGGACAGATTGAACACCGGGGAGCTGTATTTT. The encoded protein is CASRGDRLNTGELYF.

This clonotype appeared a few times. The chain links TRBV6-8 to TRBJ1-2, with unresolved D. The CDR3 consists of 13 residues. With 5 bases removed from V and 8 bases from J, the gap between germline ends came to 15 bases. Per the germline V gene, CDR1 is MNHGY and CDR2 is SAAAGT. The CDR3 bases are TGTGCCAGCAGTGGTTCGGTCGCTTCAGGCTACACCTTC. It codes for CASSGSVASGYTF.

The chain uses TRBV7-9 and TRBJ1-2; unclear D gene. CDR1 and CDR2 from the germline V gene are SEHNR and FQNEAQ (reference sequence). V was trimmed by 7 bases and J by 2 bases, leaving 14 bases between them. The CDR3 spans 14 residues. CDR3 DNA sequence: TGTGCCAGCACCCTACGAGACATCAACTATGGCTACACCTTC. Amino acids: CASTLRDINYGYTF.

This chain connects TRBV20-1 to TRBJ2-3; a possible D gene is TRBD1 (6 bases). V was clipped by 0 bases and J by 0 bases, with 10 bases between them. CDR3 length equals 15 residues. Germline CDR1 and CDR2: DFQATT and SNEGSKA (reference sequence). The DNA of the CDR3 is TGCAGTGCTAGAGATCTCACAGGGAGCACAGATACGCAGTATTTT. Protein product: CSARDLTGSTDTQYF.

This sequence joins TRBV12-3 or TRBV12-4 and TRBJ1-5; D may be TRBD1 (6 bases). The V end was cut by 4 bases, the J end by 5 bases, with 12 bases between. The CDR3 is 14 residues long. This CDR3 reads CASSSTGHDQPQHF. Written as DNA, the CDR3 is TGTGCCAGCAGTTCGACAGGACATGATCAGCCCCAGCATTTT.